This T cell receptor (beta chain) was observed in a study of T-cell reconstitution after alpha-beta-depleted transplantation in children. This clonotype has more than one count but fewer than ten. Unique molecular identifiers were incorporated when the TCRbeta library was constructed. A single record per CDR3 protein comes from TCRdb applying MiXCR to the PCR reads. The sample lists approximately 430,000 distinct CDR3 sequences; around 16% were seen once. V lost 6 bases, J lost 4 bases, and 7 bases stayed unmatched. The germline V gene encodes CDR1 WNHNN and CDR2 SYGVQD (reference sequence). The CDR3 has 15 amino acids.

The rearrangement links TRBV10-1 to TRBJ2-2; TRBD2 agrees at 8 bases. Sequences were derived from PBMCs, mostly from graft donor cells, sampled 360 days after TCRalphabeta/CD19-depleted stem cell transplant. The clonotype originates from a boy younger than two who had a stem cell transplant for Wiskott-Aldrich syndrome, so the T cells may come from the graft donor. The CDR3 coding sequence is TGCGCCAGCAGCGGGACTAGGAGTAGCACCGGGGAGCTGTTTTTT. Translated, it gives CASSGTRSSTGELFF.